These T cell receptor beta chains were read from a single sample in a study of OX40 agonist ivuxolimab in advanced cancers. Repertoires were generated with immunoSEQ multiplex PCR, while TCRdb's copy carries only in-frame clones and drops some. In the table there are tens of thousands of clones, about 80% of which are singletons. The sequenced sample was CD4+ or CD8+ T cells sorted from blood, obtained in a trial of the OX40 agonist ivuxolimab. The receptors originated from an adult with an advanced solid tumor such as melanoma, head and neck, liver or kidney cancer. Both conserved end residues are part of each CDR3. D genes are given only for firm matches. The listing skips clone size in some rows; elsewhere it reads once, few, many or a size class.

TRBV30,-,15,TRBJ1-2,TRBD1,TGTGCCTGGATACTGTTAGAAGGGGGCGGCTATGGCTACACCTTC,CAWILLEGGGYGYTF
TRBV29-1,-,15,TRBJ1-2,TRBD1,TGCAGCACTGTCCCGACAGGGGGAGTTAACTGTGGCTACACCTTC,CSTVPTGGVNCGYTF
TRBV7-2,-,15,TRBJ2-2,TRBD2,TGTGCCAGCATCCTAGCGGGGGGGAACACCGGGGAGCTGTTTTTT,CASILAGGNTGELFF
TRBV14,-,16,TRBJ2-3,-,TGTGCCAGCAGCCAAGATAGGGGGGCCGGCACAGATACGCAGTATTTT,CASSQDRGAGTDTQYF
TRBV27,-,15,TRBJ2-2,-,TGTGCCAGCAGTCAGCGGGACAGGAGGACCGGGGAGCTGTTTTTT,CASSQRDRRTGELFF
TRBV28,-,16,TRBJ2-2,TRBD1,TGTGCCAGCAGCCGACGACAGGGAATTGTCACCGGGGAGCTGTTTTTT,CASSRRQGIVTGELFF
TRBV4-1,-,15,TRBJ2-1,-,TGCGCCAGCAGCCAAGAATGGGGAAGGGGGTATGAGCAGTTCTTC,CASSQEWGRGYEQFF
TRBV5-1,few,14,TRBJ1-1,-,TGCGCCAGCAGCTTACAGGGTTCGAACACTGAAGCTTTCTTT,CASSLQGSNTEAFF
TRBV4-1,-,15,TRBJ1-5,-,TGCGCCAGCAGACGGACATTTTCTAGCAATCAGCCCCAGCATTTT,CASRRTFSSNQPQHF
TRBV6-5,-,13,TRBJ1-3,-,TGTGCCAGCAGGGAATCCTCTGGAAACACCATATATTTT,CASRESSGNTIYF
TRBV19,-,14,TRBJ2-5,-,TGTGCCAGTAGTGCAAACAGCCGACCAGAGACCCAGTACTTC,CASSANSRPETQYF
TRBV6-1,medium-sized,13,TRBJ1-2,-,TGTGCCAGCAGCCTCAGCCCAGGCTATGGCTACACCTTC,CASSLSPGYGYTF
TRBV9,-,17,TRBJ2-7,TRBD2,TGTGCCAGCAGCCCTCGCTCCGGGACTAGCGCAGGAGACGAGCAGTACTTC,CASSPRSGTSAGDEQYF
TRBV10-3,-,15,TRBJ2-7,-,TGTGCCATCTCACCGGGGGCGGGAGCTCTCTACGAGCAGTACTTC,CAISPGAGALYEQYF
TRBV19,once,11,TRBJ2-5,-,TGTGCCAGTACACAAGGGGAGACCCAGTACTTC,CASTQGETQYF
TRBV15,-,12,TRBJ1-1,-,TGTGCCACCAGCAGCCAGGACACTGAAGCTTTCTTT,CATSSQDTEAFF
TRBV7-2,-,15,TRBJ2-7,-,TGTGCCAGCAGCTTAGCTGGCGTAGCGGACTACGAGCAGTACTTC,CASSLAGVADYEQYF
TRBV9,-,16,TRBJ2-2,-,TGTGCCAGCAGCGTAGCGTCGGACCCCTGGTCCGGGGAGCTGTTTTTT,CASSVASDPWSGELFF
TRBV6-4,-,13,TRBJ1-1,-,TGTGCCAGCAGTCAGGAGGGGGACACTGAAGCTTTCTTT,CASSQEGDTEAFF
TRBV2,-,12,TRBJ2-2,-,TGTGCCAGCTCGCTGGATACCGGGGAGCTGTTTTTT,CASSLDTGELFF
TRBV6-5,-,15,TRBJ2-2,TRBD1,TGTGCCAGCAGTTACTCGGGACAGGGGGCCGGGGAGCTGTTTTTT,CASSYSGQGAGELFF
TRBV6-1,-,15,TRBJ1-5,-,TGTGCCAGCAGTGGGGGTACAGGCTTCGGTCAGCCCCAGCATTTT,CASSGGTGFGQPQHF
TRBV20-1,-,11,TRBJ2-7,-,TGCAGTGCTAGGCCGGGACACGAGCAGTACTTC,CSARPGHEQYF
TRBV19,-,15,TRBJ2-1,TRBD1,TGTGCCAGTAGAGAAACAGGGGGCTCATACAATGAGCAGTTCTTC,CASRETGGSYNEQFF
TRBV19,-,15,TRBJ2-7,TRBD2,TGTGCCAGTAGTCTAGGACTAGCGGGAGCCTACGAGCAGTACTTC,CASSLGLAGAYEQYF
TRBV15,-,17,TRBJ2-1,-,TGTGCCACCAGCAGAGATAGGGCAGGGACCGGTGGTGGAGAGCAGTTCTTC,CATSRDRAGTGGGEQFF
TRBV28,-,14,TRBJ2-1,-,TGTGCCAGCAGTTCGTCAAGGGCCTACAATGAGCAGTTCTTC,CASSSSRAYNEQFF
TRBV7-3,-,15,TRBJ2-2,TRBD1,TGTGCCAGCAGCCTTCGGACAGGCAACACCGGGGAGCTGTTTTTT,CASSLRTGNTGELFF
TRBV18,-,17,TRBJ2-3,-,TGTGCCAGCTCACCACCGGTTTGGGAGGACCACACAGATACGCAGTATTTT,CASSPPVWEDHTDTQYF
TRBV23-1,-,14,TRBJ2-7,-,TGCGCCAGCAGTCAATCGAACCGTAGCCTCGAGCAGTACTTC,CASSQSNRSLEQYF
TRBV5-5,few,14,TRBJ1-5,TRBD1,TGTGCCAGCAGCATGGGACAGGGAGGACAGCCCCAGCATTTT,CASSMGQGGQPQHF
TRBV7-9,-,14,TRBJ1-1,-,TGTGCCAGCAGCTTAATAGGAGGTAACACTGAAGCTTTCTTT,CASSLIGGNTEAFF
TRBV5-1,once,15,TRBJ2-2,TRBD1,TGCGCCAGCAGCTCGACAGGGCTCGACACCGGGGAGCTGTTTTTT,CASSSTGLDTGELFF
TRBV5-1,few,11,TRBJ1-1,-,TGCGCCAGCAGGGGGGATACTGAAGCTTTCTTT,CASRGDTEAFF
TRBV19,-,13,TRBJ2-3,-,TGTGCCAGTAGTGTAACGGTAGCAGATACGCAGTATTTT,CASSVTVADTQYF
TRBV30,-,12,TRBJ1-5,-,TGTGCCTGGAATCACATAAATCAGCCCCAGCATTTT,CAWNHINQPQHF
TRBV27,-,14,TRBJ1-5,-,TGTGCCAGCGGTTTCGTTAGGGGCCGGCAGCCCCAGCATTTT,CASGFVRGRQPQHF
TRBV19,medium-sized,15,TRBJ1-4,-,TGTGCCAGTAATCATGAGGGACACCTTAATGAAAAACTGTTTTTT,CASNHEGHLNEKLFF
TRBV27,-,11,TRBJ2-7,-,TGTGCCAGCAGTTCGGGCGGATTATCGTACTTC,CASSSGGLSYF
TRBV21-1,-,15,TRBJ1-4,-,TGTGCCAGCAGCACAGACGGGGGGTTAAGAGAAAAACTGTTTTTT,CASSTDGGLREKLFF
TRBV29-1,-,12,TRBJ1-1,TRBD1,TGCAGCGTCGTACAGGGGGGCACTGAAGCTTTCTTT,CSVVQGGTEAFF